This T cell receptor (beta chain) was recorded in a study of cytomegalovirus exposure and HLA in healthy donors. Overall study results and limits: It was found in a later analysis that first-cohort TCR clusters tended to co-occur in the 100 to 150 validation repertoires. In vitro experiments confirmed that three CMV-associated chains were specific for CMV antigens.

The repertoire was sequenced with immunoSEQ multiplex PCR; TCRdb's copy has only in-frame clones and lacks some. The data contain about 160,000 clones, roughly 84% of them singletons. This clone appeared a single time. Its target is unknown. CDR3 length: 15 residues. Trimming at V came to 1 base and at J to 6 bases, leaving 4 bases not matched to a gene. From germline, CDR1 is SGHNT and CDR2 YENEEA. The rearrangement links TRBV11-3 to TRBJ2-1; 9 bases align to TRBD1. The receptor was derived from a young man in good health and CMV-seropositive. Sequenced input: PBMCs. CDR3 nucleotide sequence: TGTGCCAGCAGCTTAGCCGGACAGGGGAGCAATGAGCAGTTCTTC. It encodes CASSLAGQGSNEQFF. Looking up the rest from reference TRBV11-3 and TRBJ2-1 gives the full variable domain: EAGVVQSPRYKIIEKKQPVAFWCNPISGHNTLYWYLQNLGQGPELLIRYENEEAVDDSQLPKDRFSAERLKGVDSTLKIQPAELGDSAVYLCASSLAGQGSNEQFFGPGTRLTVL.